This entry concerns a single T cell receptor beta chain. The target antigen is unknown. The sample belongs to a study of OX40 agonist ivuxolimab in advanced cancers. Overall study results and limits: In general, CD8+ T cells held more expanded clones than CD4+ did, on average. Part of the nonresponder group also had normalized T-cell clonal expansion that was low.

Exclusion of a patient followed from autoimmune disease history or systemic immunosuppression. The CDR3 covers 15 residues. V lost 0 bases to trimming and J lost 2 bases, with 8 bases between them. Germline V gene data show CDR1 as MNHEY and CDR2 as SVGAGI. The table came from immunoSEQ multiplex PCR; TCRdb's copy has only in-frame clones and leaves some out. Altogether around 150,000 clones are present, 94% being singletons, with the ten largest covering about 0.31%. The origin of this receptor is an adult with an advanced solid tumor such as melanoma, head and neck, liver or kidney cancer. The chain carries TRBV6-5 and TRBJ2-1; D might be TRBD2 (5 bases). This specimen consisted of CD4+ or CD8+ T cells sorted from blood, obtained in a trial of the OX40 agonist ivuxolimab. The CDR3 region is CASSYSPSPYNEQFF. The CDR3 bases are TGTGCCAGCAGTTACTCGCCTAGCCCCTACAATGAGCAGTTCTTC.